This T cell receptor (beta chain) was captured in a study of tumor T cells in aggressive B-cell lymphoma. The CDR3 loop spans 14 amino acids. V dropped 4 bases and J dropped 5 bases, with 11 bases sitting between them. Germline assignment: CDR1 SNHLY and CDR2 FYNNEI. The protocol was immunoSEQ multiplex PCR, while the TCRdb copy is restricted to in-frame clones and leaves out a portion. The sample yields over a thousand clones, roughly three quarters seen once. This clonotype was sampled from an adult with diffuse large B cell lymphoma. The sequencing sample was made of tumor tissue. This chain links TRBV2 with TRBJ2-2; D might be TRBD1 (6 bases). CDR3 bases: TGTGCCAGCAGTGGGGGGCCTTTTACCGGGGAGCTGTTTTTT. Residues: CASSGGPFTGELFF.